Sequencing of this T cell receptor (beta chain) was carried out in a study of shared clonotypes between healthy human individuals. Findings and caveats of the study: What naive subsets generally showed was a larger estimated richness than memory subsets showed. Rarefaction indicated that sorted-subset sequencing remained incomplete although depth was large.

Assay: immunoSEQ multiplex PCR; the TCRdb copy retains only in-frame clones and omits some. The table records about 2.3 million clones, more than 85% of them present only once. On this clone: Its antigen is unknown.

V gave up 3 bases and J gave up 2 bases, with 18 bases separating them. CDR3 length: 16 residues. CDR1 SGHRS and CDR2 YFSETQ come from the germline V gene. Donors were healthy HIV-negative adults without recent acute infections or vaccinations. From CD4+ cells came CD45RA+ naive and CD45RA-negative memory subsets. Sequencing input: naive CD4+ T cells from PBMCs. This sample's subset: CD45RA+ positively selected. The rearrangement links TRBV5-1 to TRBJ2-7, with TRBD1 as a possible D gene (6 bases). The TCR originated in a man aged 18 to 35 in good health. Some clones in this sample may be carry-over from other donors' samples. CDR3 protein: CASSSASTGDPYEQYF. The CDR3 DNA reads as TGCGCCAGCAGCTCGGCCTCGACAGGAGACCCCTACGAGCAGTACTTC. Drawing the rest from reference TRBV5-1 and TRBJ2-7, the complete variable domain is KAGVTQTPRYLIKTRGQQVTLSCSPISGHRSVSWYQQTPGQGLQFLFEYFSETQRNKGNFPGRFSGRQFSNSRSEMNVSTLELGDSALYLCASSSASTGDPYEQYFGPGTRLTVT.